The clone carrying this T cell receptor beta chain came up a few times. Antigen: not known. V dropped 4 bases and J dropped 1 base, with 4 bases sitting between them. Germline V gene sequence: CDR1 MGHDK, CDR2 SYGVNS. The CDR3 loop spans 12 amino acids. The record originates from a study of cytotoxic CD8 clonotypes in ibrutinib-treated CLL. About the study: Response material was collected after a median around 12 months of treatment, range 6 to 36.

Repertoires were generated with immunoSEQ multiplex PCR, while TCRdb's copy carries only in-frame clones and drops some. The data contain 50,000 to 65,000 clones, less than 75% of them singletons. Broader study findings: Different sampling times were used for sustained-remission and progressing patients.

The TCR originated in a human donor with chronic lymphocytic leukemia. This chain links TRBV25-1 with TRBJ1-1; D not certain. The sequencing used PBMCs, collected after 12 months of ibrutinib treatment. The CDR3 DNA follows: TGTGCCAGCAGTGTGGGGAACACTGAAGCTTTCTTT. Translated: CASSVGNTEAFF.